This T cell receptor (beta chain) was documented in a study of breast tumors, draining lymph nodes, adjacent tissues. This clonotype was detected ten times or more. Its antigen is not identified. General study points: Luminal-like breast cancer showed significantly greater tumor-nontumor repertoire similarity than basal-like breast cancer did. Tumor repertoires ranked between lymph nodes and nontumor tissue in diversity, with V and J gene preferences.

Germline CDR1 SGHRS, CDR2 YFSETQ. The CDR3 totals 15 residues. Trimming took 5 bases from V and 0 from J; bases not matched to a gene: 4. In TCRdb, the multiplex PCR reads were re-called with MiXCR into one record per CDR3 protein. The table lists about 63,000 distinct CDR3 sequences, approximately 57% of them singletons. The chain is built from TRBV5-1 and TRBJ2-2, with TRBD1 identical over 7 bases. This clonotype originated in a female donor with breast cancer. Some clones in this sample may be carry-over from other donors' samples. The sample was breast tumor tissue. The CDR3, as DNA: TGCGCCAGCAGGAGGGACAGTCCGAACACCGGGGAGCTGTTTTTT. This translates into CASRRDSPNTGELFF.